This TCR beta chain was observed in a study of OX40 agonist ivuxolimab in advanced cancers. The study's findings and limits: Clonal expansion was among the lowest in partial responders at 0.1-3.0 mg/kg, especially CD8+. There were, on average, more expanded clones in CD8+ T cells than in CD4+.

The CDR3 spans 14 residues. The germline CDR1 and CDR2 sequences are SGHRS and YFSETQ. V was pared by 4 bases and J by 6 bases, with 6 bases of the junction left unmatched. Profiled with immunoSEQ multiplex PCR; TCRdb holds only in-frame clones, not every one. The sample contains about 34,000 clones, roughly 85% of which appear only once. On this clone: Its antigen remains unknown.

This clonotype was sampled from an adult with an advanced solid tumor such as melanoma, head and neck, liver or kidney cancer. Sequencing used CD4+ or CD8+ T cells sorted from blood, obtained in a trial of the OX40 agonist ivuxolimab. This sequence joins TRBV5-1 and TRBJ2-3; the match to TRBD1 covers 9 bases. CDR3 loop: CASSKDRGWDTQYF. The CDR3 DNA sequence: TGCGCCAGCAGCAAGGACAGGGGCTGGGATACGCAGTATTTT. The whole variable domain, filled in from reference TRBV5-1 and TRBJ2-3, reads KAGVTQTPRYLIKTRGQQVTLSCSPISGHRSVSWYQQTPGQGLQFLFEYFSETQRNKGNFPGRFSGRQFSNSRSEMNVSTLELGDSALYLCASSKDRGWDTQYFGPGTRLTVL.